This T cell receptor (beta chain) stems from a study of blood T cell repertoires in COVID-19. Overall study context: COVID-19 samples from acute and convalescent phases originated in the United States, Italy and Spain. In each case, the material was cDNA or gDNA derived from T cells, B-cell-depleted T cells, or PBMCs.

Germline lookup yields CDR1 KGHDR and CDR2 SFDVKD. This CDR3 is 21 amino acids long. The V segment lost 4 bases and the J segment 2 bases; nucleotides outside the gene matches: 16. Original handling: The authors estimated nucleated cell counts from reference gene primer amplification. This table comes from immunoSEQ multiplex PCR, and its TCRdb copy is limited to in-frame clones, with some not included. Clonal size and the V and J genes are those of that table, whereas D and trimming came from the DNA. The sample contains about 110,000 clones, about two thirds of which appear only once. The chain joins TRBV24-1 to TRBJ2-6; TRBD1 agrees at 10 bases. The specimen sequenced was peripheral blood. The TCR comes from a woman between 40 and 50 years old with acute or convalescent COVID-19. CDR3: CATSDRLPPTGGKAGANVLTF. The CDR3 nucleotides are TGTGCCACCAGTGACCGACTGCCCCCGACAGGGGGCAAGGCTGGGGCCAACGTCCTGACTTTC.